Below are 12 T cell receptor beta chains sequenced from a single sample in a study of CD8+ T cells in alopecia areata. Treatment noted: oral pan-JAK inhibitor, 5-10 mg twice daily. RNA extraction and reverse transcription yielded cDNA as sequencing template. Using immunoSEQ multiplex PCR, the repertoire was profiled, and TCRdb retains in-frame clones only, with some absent. This sample has 200,000 to 250,000 clones, with under 60% found just once. The sequencing used CD4+ T cells sorted from blood, collected at week 4, from a patient treated with tofacitinib. The receptors derive from a human donor with alopecia areata.

The J gene is TRBJ2-3, the V gene TRBV7-9, with 7 bases that match TRBD1. CDR3 length: 14 amino acids. Germline values: CDR1 SEHNR, CDR2 FQNEAQ (reference sequence). V was pared by 5 bases and J by 4 bases, with 6 bases of the junction left unmatched. For the CDR3, the DNA is TGTGCCAGCAGCCCCCGGACAGGCCCAGATACGCAGTATTTT. Its protein is CASSPRTGPDTQYF.

The chain has TRBV29-1 and TRBJ1-1; the D is unclear. V was pared by 1 base and J by 0 bases, with 12 bases between. The length of the CDR3 is 15 residues. The germline CDR1 and CDR2 sequences are SQVTM and ANQGSEA. The CDR3 nucleotides are TGCAGCGTTGAAGTTCCGGGCCGAATGAACACTGAAGCTTTCTTT. Translating it yields CSVEVPGRMNTEAFF.

The chain joins TRBV2 to TRBJ1-1; D possibly corresponds to TRBD1 (6 bases). CDR3 length equals 13 residues. The ends were cut back, 5 bases at V and 4 bases at J, with 11 bases in the middle. Germline V CDR1 and CDR2: SNHLY, FYNNEI. In DNA form, the CDR3 reads TGTGCCAGCAGTATAACAGGGTTCACTGAAGCTTTCTTT. Translated: CASSITGFTEAFF.

The chain employs TRBV6-6 and TRBJ1-2; a weak D match, TRBD1 (6 bases). The germline V gene has CDR1 MNHNY and CDR2 SVGAGI (reference sequence). CDR3 size: 14 residues. The V and J ends lost 6 bases and 5 bases respectively, with 16 bases between them. In DNA form, the CDR3 reads TGTGCCAGCAGCGCTTACAGGGCTCCTTATGGCTACACCTTC. Its protein is CASSAYRAPYGYTF.

This clone was detected many times. V and J are TRBV7-2 and TRBJ2-1; D is unclear. The germline CDR1 and CDR2 sequences are SGHTA and FQGNSA. This CDR3 region has 15 residues. With 1 base removed from V and 5 bases from J, the gap between germline ends came to 12 bases. Here the CDR3 reads CASSLERLLHNEQFF. The CDR3 nucleotides read TGTGCCAGCAGCTTAGAACGCTTACTCCACAATGAGCAGTTCTTC.

The chain recombines TRBV5-1 with TRBJ2-5; perhaps TRBD1 as D (7 bases). The CDR3 loop spans 12 amino acids. Per germline, CDR1 SGHRS and CDR2 YFSETQ. Trimming removed 4 bases from V and 5 bases from J, with 9 bases in between. The CDR3 nucleotides read TGCGCCAGCAGCGCAGGGGGGGAGACCCAGTACTTC. Amino acid sequence: CASSAGGETQYF.

This clone appeared a few times. The chain couples TRBV2 to TRBJ2-7, with 9 positions matching TRBD1. With 10 bases clipped from V and 5 bases from J, the junction kept 9 bases outside the gene matches. CDR3 length: 13 amino acids. The germline CDR1 and CDR2 sequences are SNHLY and FYNNEI. This chain's CDR3 is CATKGTGTDEQYF. CDR3 in DNA: TGTGCCACCAAGGGGACAGGGACAGACGAGCAGTACTTC.

This clone appeared a few times. CDR3 residues: CSVAGALNTEAFF. The CDR3 region has the DNA TGCAGCGTTGCAGGGGCTTTAAACACTGAAGCTTTCTTT. The V gene is TRBV29-1, the J gene TRBJ1-1; TRBD1 might be the D (6 bases). V was shortened by 4 bases and J by 2 bases, with 11 bases between the two germline ends. CDR1 and CDR2 from the germline V gene are SQVTM and ANQGSEA. The CDR3 extends over 13 amino acids.

V is TRBV29-1 and J is TRBJ2-7, with D perhaps being TRBD1 or TRBD2 (5 bases each). V was pared by 8 bases and J by 4 bases, with 12 bases between. This CDR3 is 11 amino acids long. In germline, CDR1 is SQVTM, CDR2 ANQGSEA. The CDR3 DNA is TGCAGCTCGGGGCAGAATTACGAGCAGTACTTC. Protein product: CSSGQNYEQYF.

This clone occurred many times. This sequence joins TRBV2 and TRBJ2-2; D ambiguous. Trimming took off 6 bases at V and 3 bases at J, with 5 bases between the two ends. Germline V gene data show CDR1 as SNHLY and CDR2 as FYNNEI. The CDR3 totals 12 residues. CDR3 sequence (DNA): TGTGCCAGCAGGATATACACCGGGGAGCTGTTTTTT. Translation: CASRIYTGELFF.

V usage is TRBV6-5 and J usage is TRBJ2-1, with 8 bases matching TRBD2. The CDR3 is 16 residues long. Per germline, CDR1 MNHEY and CDR2 SVGAGI. V gave up 0 bases and J gave up 8 bases; unmatched junction bases: 9. CDR3 DNA sequence: TGTGCCAGCAGTTACTCGGCGTACAGCGGGGGTTATGAGCAGTTCTTC. Encoded protein: CASSYSAYSGGYEQFF.

In its sample, this clone was seen a few times. The chain combines TRBV30 with TRBJ1-6; 7 positions match TRBD1. Trimming cost V 0 bases and J 1 base; bases outside gene matches: 6. Germline V gene sequence: CDR1 GTSNPN, CDR2 SVGIG (reference sequence). This CDR3 is built from 17 residues. The chain's CDR3 is CAWSVIQGTSYNSPLHF. The CDR3 DNA is TGTGCCTGGAGTGTAATACAGGGGACGTCCTATAATTCACCCCTCCACTTT. Combining the CDR3 with reference TRBV30 and TRBJ1-6 gives the whole variable domain SQTIHQWPATLVQPVGSPLSLECTVEGTSNPNLYWYRQAAGRGLQLLFYSVGIGQISSEVPQNLSASRPQDRQFILSSKKLLLSDSGFYLCAWSVIQGTSYNSPLHFGNGTRLTVT.